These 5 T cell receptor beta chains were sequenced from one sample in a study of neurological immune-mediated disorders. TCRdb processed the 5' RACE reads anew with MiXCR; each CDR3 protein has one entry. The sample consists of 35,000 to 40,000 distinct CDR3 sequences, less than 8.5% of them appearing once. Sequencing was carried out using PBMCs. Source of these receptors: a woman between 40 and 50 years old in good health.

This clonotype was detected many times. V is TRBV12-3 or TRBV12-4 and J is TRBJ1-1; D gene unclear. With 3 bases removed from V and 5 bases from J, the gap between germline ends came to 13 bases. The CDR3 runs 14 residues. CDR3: CASSLARFRTEAFF. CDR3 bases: TGTGCCAGCAGTTTGGCAAGGTTTCGGACTGAAGCTTTCTTT.

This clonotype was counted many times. The CDR3: CASSAPPSGNTIYF. CDR3 sequence (DNA): TGTGCCAGCAGCGCTCCCCCCTCTGGAAACACCATATATTTT. The rearrangement links TRBV7-9 to TRBJ1-3; no clear D. V dropped 5 bases and J dropped 0 bases, with 8 bases sitting between them. The CDR3 extends over 14 amino acids. CDR1 and CDR2 (germline): SEHNR, FQNEAQ (reference sequence).

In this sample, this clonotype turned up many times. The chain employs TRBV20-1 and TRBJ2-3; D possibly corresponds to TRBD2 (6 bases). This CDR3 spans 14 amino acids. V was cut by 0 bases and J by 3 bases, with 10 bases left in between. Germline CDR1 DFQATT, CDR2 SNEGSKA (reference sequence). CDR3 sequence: CSARDKEGTDTQYF. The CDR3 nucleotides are TGCAGTGCTAGAGATAAGGAGGGGACAGATACGCAGTATTTT.

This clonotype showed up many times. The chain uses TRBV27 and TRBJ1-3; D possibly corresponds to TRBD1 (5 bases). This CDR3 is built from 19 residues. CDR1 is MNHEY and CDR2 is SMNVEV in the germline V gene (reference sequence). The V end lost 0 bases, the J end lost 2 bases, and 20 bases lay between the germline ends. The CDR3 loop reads CASSLSGGLGRTTGNTIYF. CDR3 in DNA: TGTGCCAGCAGTTTATCTGGAGGTTTGGGACGGACAACTGGAAACACCATATATTTT.

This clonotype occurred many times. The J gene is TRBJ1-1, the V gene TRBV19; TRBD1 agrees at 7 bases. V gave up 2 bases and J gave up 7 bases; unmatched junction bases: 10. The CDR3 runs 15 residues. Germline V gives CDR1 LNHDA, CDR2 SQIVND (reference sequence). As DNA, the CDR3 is TGTGCCAGTAGTATATACGGCAGGGGGGACGGTGAAGCTTTCTTT. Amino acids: CASSIYGRGDGEAFF.